The clone carrying this TCR beta chain has only a few counts. Its antigen is unidentified. Germline V gives CDR1 KGHSH, CDR2 LQKENI. V shed 4 bases and J 4 bases; nucleotides not matched to a gene: 12. The CDR3 spans 16 residues. The data stem from a study of cytomegalovirus exposure and HLA in healthy donors. On the study more broadly: T cells numbering about 179 million yielded 95 million to 140 million unique TCR beta sequences in an earlier analysis.

The PCR contained 60 Vbeta and 13 Jbeta primers. The repertoire was sequenced with immunoSEQ multiplex PCR; TCRdb's copy has only in-frame clones and lacks some. The sample records about 55,000 clones, around 82% being singletons. Points from the study as a whole: Near-uniform donor sequencing depth was presumed by presence/absence analyses. It emerged from a later analysis that several of the most significant clusters appeared to be linked to common viral pathogens. Sequences of the TCR beta chain were said to predict the HLA-A and HLA-B alleles of most subjects accurately.

The sequence came from a female donor in good health and CMV-seronegative. The source material was PBMCs. The chain recombines TRBV18 with TRBJ1-2, with TRBD1 identical over 7 bases. As DNA, the CDR3 is TGTGCCAGCTCACTGAAAGAAGGGACAGCTCTCTATGGCTACACCTTC. Its translation: CASSLKEGTALYGYTF.